These T cell receptor beta chains were read from a single sample in a study of identical twins. TCRdb re-derived calls from the 5' RACE reads in MiXCR, one entry per CDR3 protein. The table lists approximately 500,000 distinct CDR3 sequences, 13% to 15% of them singletons, with less than 0.5% in the top ten. This sample also belongs to another study, concerning yellow fever vaccine responses in identical twins.

Sequencing was performed on CD4+ T cells sorted from blood. These receptor sequences come from a woman aged 18-29 years in good health. Each CDR3 is given with its conserved first and last residue. Each record gives: CDR3 protein, CDR3 DNA, clone size, V gene, J gene, D gene. The D gene is left open where the match is weak. A row's size may be missing; if present it is once, few, many or a size class.

CDR3aa: CASSVDPGGNTEAFF
CDR3nt: TGTGCCAGCAGCGTTGACCCGGGAGGGAACACTGAAGCTTTCTTT
abundance: few
v_gene: TRBV9
j_gene: TRBJ1-1
d_gene: .

CDR3aa: CASSARGEGGVITYEQYF
CDR3nt: TGTGCCAGCAGCGCCCGGGGCGAGGGTGGTGTGATTACCTACGAGCAGTACTTC
abundance: few
v_gene: TRBV11-1
j_gene: TRBJ2-7
d_gene: .

CDR3aa: CASSLQGASLSYEQYF
CDR3nt: TGTGCCAGCAGCCTCCAGGGGGCAAGCCTCTCCTACGAGCAGTACTTC
abundance: .
v_gene: TRBV7-9
j_gene: TRBJ2-7
d_gene: TRBD1

CDR3aa: CSVRQGILGYTF
CDR3nt: TGCAGCGTCCGACAGGGTATCTTAGGCTACACCTTC
abundance: .
v_gene: TRBV29-1
j_gene: TRBJ1-2
d_gene: TRBD1

CDR3aa: CASSPRNVGQPQHF
CDR3nt: TGTGCCAGCAGCCCTCGGAACGTAGGTCAGCCCCAGCATTTT
abundance: few
v_gene: TRBV9
j_gene: TRBJ1-5
d_gene: .

CDR3aa: CASSKQGGDTEAFF
CDR3nt: TGTGCCAGCAGTAAACAGGGTGGGGACACTGAAGCTTTCTTT
abundance: few
v_gene: TRBV7-3
j_gene: TRBJ1-1
d_gene: .

CDR3aa: CASRELAGVSNEQFF
CDR3nt: TGTGCCAGCAGGGAACTAGCGGGAGTTTCCAATGAGCAGTTCTTC
abundance: .
v_gene: TRBV2
j_gene: TRBJ2-1
d_gene: TRBD2

CDR3aa: CASSPIRTSGRLQETQYF
CDR3nt: TGTGCCAGCTCACCAATCAGGACTAGCGGGAGGTTACAAGAGACCCAGTACTTC
abundance: .
v_gene: TRBV18
j_gene: TRBJ2-5
d_gene: TRBD2

CDR3aa: CASSLGSGRFTDTQYF
CDR3nt: TGTGCCAGCAGCTTAGGTAGCGGCCGATTCACAGATACGCAGTATTTT
abundance: .
v_gene: TRBV7-3
j_gene: TRBJ2-3
d_gene: .

CDR3aa: CSGRTGTPKARDTQYF
CDR3nt: TGCAGCGGAAGAACGGGGACCCCGAAAGCAAGGGATACGCAGTATTTT
abundance: few
v_gene: TRBV29-1
j_gene: TRBJ2-3
d_gene: .

CDR3aa: CSARTVGIANVLTF
CDR3nt: TGCAGTGCTCGGACAGTTGGTATTGCCAACGTCCTGACTTTC
abundance: few
v_gene: TRBV20-1
j_gene: TRBJ2-6
d_gene: .

CDR3aa: CASSQVPGQGLKETQYF
CDR3nt: TGCGCCAGCAGCCAGGTCCCGGGACAGGGGCTTAAGGAGACCCAGTACTTC
abundance: few
v_gene: TRBV4-1
j_gene: TRBJ2-5
d_gene: TRBD1

CDR3aa: CASSEFSRDTQYF
CDR3nt: TGTGCCAGCAGTGAATTCTCGAGAGATACGCAGTATTTT
abundance: few
v_gene: TRBV6-1
j_gene: TRBJ2-3
d_gene: .

CDR3aa: CASSSPRVYGYTF
CDR3nt: TGTGCCAGCAGCTCACCGAGAGTCTATGGCTACACCTTC
abundance: .
v_gene: TRBV11-2
j_gene: TRBJ1-2
d_gene: .

CDR3aa: CASSAIAGEKYNEQFF
CDR3nt: TGCGCCAGCAGTGCTATAGCGGGAGAAAAGTACAATGAGCAGTTCTTC
abundance: .
v_gene: TRBV10-2
j_gene: TRBJ2-1
d_gene: TRBD2

CDR3aa: CATSDRGLGADNEQFF
CDR3nt: TGTGCCACCAGTGACCGCGGACTAGGCGCGGACAATGAGCAGTTCTTC
abundance: .
v_gene: TRBV24-1
j_gene: TRBJ2-1
d_gene: TRBD2

CDR3aa: CASSYPATSDEQYF
CDR3nt: TGTGCCAGCAGTTACCCCGCAACCTCCGACGAGCAGTACTTC
abundance: .
v_gene: TRBV6-5
j_gene: TRBJ2-7
d_gene: .

CDR3aa: CASREQAIQETQYF
CDR3nt: TGCGCCAGCAGGGAACAGGCGATCCAAGAGACCCAGTACTTC
abundance: few
v_gene: TRBV5-1
j_gene: TRBJ2-5
d_gene: .

CDR3aa: CSASPWNYGYTF
CDR3nt: TGCAGTGCTAGTCCGTGGAACTATGGCTACACCTTC
abundance: few
v_gene: TRBV20-1
j_gene: TRBJ1-2
d_gene: .

CDR3aa: CASSATTAPGELFF
CDR3nt: TGTGCCAGCAGCGCAACGACGGCCCCCGGGGAGCTGTTTTTT
abundance: once
v_gene: TRBV9
j_gene: TRBJ2-2
d_gene: .

CDR3aa: CASSPPSTRTINEQFF
CDR3nt: TGTGCCAGCAGCCCACCCTCTACTAGGACGATCAATGAGCAGTTCTTC
abundance: .
v_gene: TRBV3-1
j_gene: TRBJ2-1
d_gene: .

CDR3aa: CSATHWETQYF
CDR3nt: TGCAGTGCCACGCATTGGGAGACCCAGTACTTC
abundance: few
v_gene: TRBV20-1
j_gene: TRBJ2-5
d_gene: .